Listed here is a single T cell receptor (beta chain). One end of the junction is discordant with germline, which a read error may explain. The sample comes from a study of Graves' ophthalmopathy and Graves' hyperthyroidism. The CDR3 spans 15 residues. Germline CDR1 and CDR2: MDHEN and SYDVKM. The authors amplified TCR beta CDR3 regions from RNA transcripts. HTBI primers served in a first-round RT-PCR, which a second-round multiplex PCR followed. Using its own MiXCR run on the multiplex PCR reads, TCRdb lists one record per CDR3 protein. There are roughly 420,000 distinct CDR3 sequences in the sample; about 21% occur only once, and around 3.1% lies in the top ten.

This chain uses TRBV28 with TRBJ1-2, with D unresolved. Specimen: peripheral blood. The receptor was isolated from a woman under 30 with stable Graves' hyperthyroidism. DNA for the CDR3: TGTGCCAGCCATGGTCGCGGCTTCCCTAACTATGGTTACACCTTC. It translates to CASHGRGFPNYGYTF.